These 5 T cell receptor beta chains originate from one sample sequenced in a study of blood T cell repertoires in COVID-19. The table came from immunoSEQ multiplex PCR; TCRdb's copy has only in-frame clones and leaves some out. The table records about 160,000 clones, around 89% of them present only once. Sequencing used PBMCs or T cells enriched from blood (not recorded which). The receptors were gathered from a woman in her forties or fifties who had recovered from COVID-19.

The chain joins TRBV11-2 to TRBJ2-5; D may be TRBD1 (5 bases). The CDR3 sequence is 16 residues long. The germline CDR1 and CDR2 sequences are SGHAT and FQNNGV. Trimming shortened V by 1 base and J by 2 bases, and 14 bases separated the two germline ends. CDR3 amino acids: CASSLGTQDAQETQYF. The CDR3 nucleotides read TGTGCCAGCAGCTTAGGGACACAGGATGCTCAAGAGACCCAGTACTTC.

The V gene is TRBV11-3, the J gene TRBJ2-1; 7 bases align to TRBD2. The V gene's germline CDR1 is SGHNT and CDR2 YENEEA. The CDR3 covers 16 residues. The V gene end was trimmed by 2 bases and the J gene end by 7 bases; junction bases not matched to a gene: 11. CDR3 DNA: TGTGCCAGCAGCTTAAAATCAGCGGGGAAGTGGAATGAGCAGTTCTTC. Its translation is CASSLKSAGKWNEQFF.

This clone appeared once. This chain joins TRBV9 and TRBJ2-1, with 7 bases that match TRBD2. This CDR3 region has 15 residues. After removal of 0 bases from V and 5 bases from J, the junction contained 5 bases not matched to a gene. Germline loops: CDR1 SGDLS, CDR2 YYNGEE. CDR3 in amino acids: CASSVDGGYNNEQFF. The CDR3, as DNA: TGTGCCAGCAGCGTAGACGGGGGGTACAACAATGAGCAGTTCTTC.

This clone was picked up one time. The chain joins TRBV4-3 to TRBJ2-2, with 8 bases fitting TRBD2. CDR3 length: 15 amino acids. Germline values: CDR1 LGHNA, CDR2 YSLEER. The V gene end was trimmed by 1 base and the J gene end by 7 bases; junction bases not matched to a gene: 5. This CDR3 is CASSQVSGGIGELFF. DNA for the CDR3: TGCGCCAGCAGCCAAGTGAGCGGGGGAATCGGGGAGCTGTTTTTT.

The rearrangement links TRBV4-3 to TRBJ1-5; D uncertain. The CDR3 totals 14 residues. Germline V gene lookup returns CDR1 LGHNA and CDR2 YSLEER. The V end was cut by 0 bases, the J end by 4 bases, with 7 bases between. The CDR3 DNA reads as TGCGCCAGCAGCCAAGAATACGGTAATCAGCCCCAGCATTTT. This translates into CASSQEYGNQPQHF.